The entry below gives a single T cell receptor beta chain sequence along with its context. Its matching antigen is unknown. This entry is derived from a study of spatial heterogeneity in lung cancer. Broader study findings: At tumor resection, ubiquitous expanded TCRs were detected in blood more often than later.

Sample time point: sample taken at primary tumor resection. Sequencing covered unsorted whole RNA taken from tumor, nontumor lung or frozen PBMC. V trimming: 0 bases; J trimming: 3 bases; junction bases outside the gene matches: 4. The CDR3 spans 16 residues. The germline CDR1 and CDR2 sequences are SGHRS and YFSETQ. TCRdb re-derived calls from the 5' RACE reads in MiXCR, one entry per CDR3 protein. The sample contains 30,000 to 50,000 distinct CDR3 sequences, under 7% of which appear only once. This TCR derives from a male donor with early-stage non-small cell lung cancer. This chain joins TRBV5-1 and TRBJ2-3, with 10 positions matching TRBD2. The material sequenced was PBMCs, taken at surgery. The CDR3 nucleotides are TGCGCCAGCAGCTTGGAGCTAGCGGGGGAGACAGATACGCAGTATTTT. This codes for CASSLELAGETDTQYF.